The 20 T cell receptor beta chains given below trace back to one sample, sequenced in a study of cytomegalovirus exposure and HLA in healthy donors. This PCR relied on a set of 60 Vbeta primers and 13 Jbeta primers. TCRdb keeps only in-frame clones here, not all; method: immunoSEQ multiplex PCR. The sample holds 200,000 to 250,000 clones, approximately 81% seen once. Sequencing was done on a sample of PBMCs. These receptors all come from a human donor in good health.

The chain uses TRBV6-5 and TRBJ1-1; no clear D. V lost 0 bases and J lost 0, with 11 bases in between. In germline, CDR1 is MNHEY, CDR2 SVGAGI. The CDR3 length is 16 residues. CDR3 nucleotides: TGTGCCAGCAGTTACTCAAGCCCCGCAATGAACACTGAAGCTTTCTTT. Its translation: CASSYSSPAMNTEAFF.

This clone showed up just a few times. The chain combines TRBV27 with TRBJ2-7; 7 bases fit TRBD1. Trimming at V came to 6 bases and at J to 2 bases, leaving 13 bases not matched to a gene. Germline CDR1 and CDR2: MNHEY and SMNVEV (reference sequence). The length of the CDR3 is 16 residues. CDR3 amino acids: CASRRYPGQKTYEQYF. CDR3 coding DNA: TGTGCCAGCAGACGATACCCGGGACAGAAGACCTACGAGCAGTACTTC.

V gene TRBV5-1 combines with J gene TRBJ2-5; D is unresolved. Trimming removed 1 base at V and 2 bases at J, with 12 bases between. Germline CDR1 SGHRS, CDR2 YFSETQ. This CDR3 region has 15 residues. The chain's CDR3 is CASSLSGGEQETQYF. The CDR3 region has the DNA TGCGCCAGCAGCTTGTCTGGCGGCGAGCAAGAGACCCAGTACTTC. Full variable domain (outside the CDR3, taken from reference TRBV5-1 and TRBJ2-5): KAGVTQTPRYLIKTRGQQVTLSCSPISGHRSVSWYQQTPGQGLQFLFEYFSETQRNKGNFPGRFSGRQFSNSRSEMNVSTLELGDSALYLCASSLSGGEQETQYFGPGTRLLVL.

This chain uses TRBV5-4 with TRBJ1-1; 10 bases are shared with TRBD1. The V segment lost 0 bases and the J segment 4 bases; nucleotides outside the gene matches: 3. The length of the CDR3 is 15 residues. Germline V CDR1 and CDR2: SGHNT, YYREEE (reference sequence). CDR3 residues: CASSLEGQGSTEAFF. DNA of the CDR3: TGTGCCAGCAGCTTGGAGGGACAGGGGTCCACTGAAGCTTTCTTT.

The chain employs TRBV4-2 and TRBJ2-5, with a tentative D call TRBD2 (6 bases). Germline CDR1 and CDR2: LGHNA and YNFKEQ. The CDR3 sequence is 15 residues long. The germline V and J ends were trimmed by 2 bases and 2 bases, with 12 bases remaining between them. CDR3 DNA: TGTGCCAGCAGCCAATGGGCTAGCGATCAAGAGACCCAGTACTTC. Translation: CASSQWASDQETQYF.

The chain joins TRBV18 to TRBJ1-2, with a weak D call TRBD1 (6 bases). Germline CDR1 reads KGHSH; CDR2 reads LQKENI. The CDR3 runs 16 residues. V lost 0 bases and J 2 bases, leaving 13 bases between the germline ends. CDR3 amino acids: CASSPPIGQPNYGYTF. In nucleotides, the CDR3 is TGTGCCAGCTCACCACCCATTGGACAGCCGAACTATGGCTACACCTTC. The whole variable domain, remainder taken from reference TRBV18 and TRBJ1-2, is NAGVMQNPRHLVRRRGQEARLRCSPMKGHSHVYWYRQLPEEGLKFMVYLQKENIIDESGMPKERFSAEFPKEGPSILRIQQVVRGDSAAYFCASSPPIGQPNYGYTFGSGTRLTVV.

The chain links TRBV7-9 to TRBJ2-6, with 10 nucleotides matching TRBD2. Losses at the gene ends were 4 bases for V and 0 bases for J; bases not matched to a gene: 9. Per germline, CDR1 SEHNR and CDR2 FQNEAQ (reference sequence). CDR3 length: 19 residues. The CDR3 protein is CASSSAGLAERSGANVLTF. The CDR3 DNA reads TGTGCCAGCAGCTCCGCAGGACTAGCGGAACGCTCTGGGGCCAACGTCCTGACTTTC.

This chain joins TRBV10-3 and TRBJ2-7, with 8 positions matching TRBD2. Germline lookup yields CDR1 ENHRY and CDR2 SYGVKD. The CDR3 covers 15 residues. The DNA for the CDR3 is TGTGCTACCGGGGGGGCCAGGGGTGGTGGCTACGAGCAGTACTTC. As protein: CATGGARGGGYEQYF.

A single count supports this clone. The chain links TRBV27 to TRBJ2-7, with 7 positions matching TRBD1. In germline, CDR1 is MNHEY, CDR2 SMNVEV (reference sequence). V shed 2 bases and J 6 bases; nucleotides not matched to a gene: 7. CDR3 size: 14 residues. The DNA for the CDR3 is TGTGCCAGCAGTTTAAGCACAGGGGCGGGCGAGCAGTACTTC. Its translation: CASSLSTGAGEQYF.

This chain connects TRBV6-5 to TRBJ2-7; a weak D match, TRBD2 (6 bases). Trimming took 4 bases from V and 5 from J, leaving 15 bases between them. The CDR3 is 14 amino acids. Germline lookup yields CDR1 MNHEY and CDR2 SVGAGI. The CDR3 DNA reads TGTGCCAGCAGTTCTCCGGGACTGGACCACGAGCAGTACTTC. Protein product: CASSSPGLDHEQYF.

The chain is built from TRBV4-2 and TRBJ2-5; perhaps TRBD2 as D (5 bases). Germline assignment: CDR1 LGHNA and CDR2 YNFKEQ. The CDR3 spans 14 residues. V lost 4 bases and J 1 base, leaving 10 bases between the germline ends. CDR3 DNA sequence: TGTGCCAGCAGCCCTGGACGGGGCCAAGAGACCCAGTACTTC. Amino acids: CASSPGRGQETQYF.

This clone came up once. The chain combines TRBV5-1 with TRBJ2-7; perhaps TRBD2 as D (6 bases). Germline CDR1 and CDR2: SGHRS and YFSETQ. The CDR3 extends over 15 amino acids. V dropped 0 bases and J dropped 0 bases, with 10 bases sitting between them. The CDR3 spells CASSLGGTSSYEQYF. The CDR3 bases are TGCGCCAGCAGCTTGGGCGGGACCAGCTCCTACGAGCAGTACTTC.

The chain has TRBV5-1 and TRBJ2-7; unclear D gene. V dropped 0 bases and J dropped 1 base, with 8 bases sitting between them. Germline CDR1 and CDR2: SGHRS and YFSETQ. CDR3 length equals 14 residues. CDR3 protein: CASSLAVDSYEQYF. In DNA form, the CDR3 reads TGCGCCAGCAGCTTGGCGGTAGATTCCTACGAGCAGTACTTC.

The genes are TRBV28 and TRBJ1-5; 9 nucleotides agree with TRBD1. V shed 5 bases, J shed 6 bases, and the junction held 2 bases outside the gene matches. This CDR3 region has 13 residues. The germline V gene has CDR1 MDHEN and CDR2 SYDVKM. This chain's CDR3 is CASSNRGLQPQHF. In DNA, the CDR3 is TGTGCCAGCAGTAACAGGGGGCTTCAGCCCCAGCATTTT.

This rearrangement joins TRBV7-9 to TRBJ2-7, with D maybe TRBD2 (6 bases). This CDR3 comprises 15 residues. Germline lookup yields CDR1 SEHNR and CDR2 FQNEAQ (reference sequence). V lost 1 base and J 4 bases, leaving 14 bases between the germline ends. The CDR3 sequence: CASSLEWAGKYEQYF. The CDR3 region has the DNA TGTGCCAGCAGCTTAGAATGGGCGGGGAAGTACGAGCAGTACTTC.

The V call is TRBV6-6, the J call TRBJ2-1; TRBD1 aligns across 11 bases. The CDR3 sequence is 14 residues long. J was trimmed by 15 bases and V by 5 bases; bases with no gene match: 12. In germline, CDR1 is MNHNY, CDR2 SVGAGI (reference sequence). The CDR3 coding sequence is TGTGCCAGCAGTCAGGGACAGGGGGGCTTTAGCAGGTTCTTC. Amino acids: CASSQGQGGFSRFF.

This clone was picked up a small number of times. The V and J genes are TRBV9 and TRBJ2-2; the D is unclear. The CDR3 totals 15 residues. Trimming left V 3 bases short and J 0 bases short, with 9 bases between. Germline CDR1 is SGDLS and CDR2 is YYNGEE. In nucleotides, the CDR3 is TGTGCCAGCAGCGAAAGCGCTGCGAACACCGGGGAGCTGTTTTTT. It specifies CASSESAANTGELFF.

This clone appeared a few times. The gene calls are TRBV2 and TRBJ2-5; TRBD1 matches at 8 bases. Germline values: CDR1 SNHLY, CDR2 FYNNEI. This CDR3 spans 16 amino acids. J was trimmed by 2 bases and V by 6 bases; bases with no gene match: 11. CDR3 bases: TGTGCCAGCAGGGTGAGCCCGACAGGGGCTCAAGAGACCCAGTACTTC. Protein product: CASRVSPTGAQETQYF. The whole variable domain, remainder taken from reference TRBV2 and TRBJ2-5, is EPEVTQTPSHQVTQMGQEVILRCVPISNHLYFYWYRQILGQKVEFLVSFYNNEISEKSEIFDDQFSVERPDGSNFTLKIRSTKLEDSAMYFCASRVSPTGAQETQYFGPGTRLLVL.

The chain links TRBV28 to TRBJ1-1; 7 nucleotides line up with TRBD1. CDR1 MDHEN and CDR2 SYDVKM come from the germline V gene. The CDR3 spans 14 residues. The junction had 5 bases not matched to a gene; V was cut back by 6 bases and J by 1 base. The DNA for the CDR3 is TGTGCCAGCAGCTCAGGGGGTGCGAACACTGAAGCTTTCTTT. Residues: CASSSGGANTEAFF.

The CDR3 spells CASSLTAVTSNEQFF. Written as DNA, the CDR3 is TGTGCCAGCAGCTTAACGGCCGTTACCTCCAATGAGCAGTTCTTC. The rearrangement links TRBV7-3 to TRBJ2-1, with D uncertain. Germline CDR1 and CDR2: SGHTA and FQGTGA. The CDR3 has 15 amino acids. Trimming took off 0 bases at V and 6 bases at J, with 12 bases between the two ends.